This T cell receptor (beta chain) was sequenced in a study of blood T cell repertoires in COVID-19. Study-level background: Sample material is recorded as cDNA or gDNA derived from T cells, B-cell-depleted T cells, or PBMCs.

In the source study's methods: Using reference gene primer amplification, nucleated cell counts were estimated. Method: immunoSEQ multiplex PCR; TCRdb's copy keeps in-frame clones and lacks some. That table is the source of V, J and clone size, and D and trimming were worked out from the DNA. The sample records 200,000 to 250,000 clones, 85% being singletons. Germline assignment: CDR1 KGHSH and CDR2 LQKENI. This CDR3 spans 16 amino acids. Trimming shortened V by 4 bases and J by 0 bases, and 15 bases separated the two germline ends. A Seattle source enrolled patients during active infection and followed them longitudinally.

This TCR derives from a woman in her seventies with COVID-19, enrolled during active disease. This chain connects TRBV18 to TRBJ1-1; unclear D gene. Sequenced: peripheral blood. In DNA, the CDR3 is TGTGCCAGCTCACTCGTAGAGGTGAACATGAACACTGAAGCTTTCTTT. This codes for CASSLVEVNMNTEAFF.